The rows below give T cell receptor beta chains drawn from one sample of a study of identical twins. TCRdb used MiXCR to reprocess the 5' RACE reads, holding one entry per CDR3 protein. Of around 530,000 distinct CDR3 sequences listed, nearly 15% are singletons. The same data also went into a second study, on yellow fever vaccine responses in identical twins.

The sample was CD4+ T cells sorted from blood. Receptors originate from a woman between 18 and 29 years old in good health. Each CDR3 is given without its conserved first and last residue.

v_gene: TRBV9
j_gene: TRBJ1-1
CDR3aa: ASSWGTGVAEAF

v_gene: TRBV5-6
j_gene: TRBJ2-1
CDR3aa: ASSNFLIYSGRPDNEQF

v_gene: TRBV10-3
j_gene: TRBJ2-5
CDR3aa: AITRGQAETQY

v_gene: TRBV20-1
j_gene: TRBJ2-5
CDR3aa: SARGQRDYRQETQY

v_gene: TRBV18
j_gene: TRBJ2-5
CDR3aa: ASFKGPGQETQY

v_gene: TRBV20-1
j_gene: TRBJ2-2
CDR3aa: SARDAGGRTGELF

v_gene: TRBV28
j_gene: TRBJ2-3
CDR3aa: ASSRQGKLSVFADTQY

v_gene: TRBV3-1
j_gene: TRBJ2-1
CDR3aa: ASSQDWASGSGRAYNEQF

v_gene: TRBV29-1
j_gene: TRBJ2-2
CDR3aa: SVEGAWTGELF

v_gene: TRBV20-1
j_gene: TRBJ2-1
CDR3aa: SARDSTGGGYNEQF

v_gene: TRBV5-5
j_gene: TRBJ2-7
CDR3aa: ASSYGQGLEQY

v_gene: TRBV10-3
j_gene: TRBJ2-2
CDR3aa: AISDSGANTGELF

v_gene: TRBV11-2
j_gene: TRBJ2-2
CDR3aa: ASSSTTGFRTGELF

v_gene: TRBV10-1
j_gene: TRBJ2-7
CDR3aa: ASSEGTSGNYEQY

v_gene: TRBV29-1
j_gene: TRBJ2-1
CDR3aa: SVRTSGSPNEQF

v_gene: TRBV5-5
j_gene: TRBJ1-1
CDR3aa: ASSLRVEGTEAF

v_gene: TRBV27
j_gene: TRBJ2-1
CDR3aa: ASHDGRAAEQF

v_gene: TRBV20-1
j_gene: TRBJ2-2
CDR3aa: SAREEGIGTGELF

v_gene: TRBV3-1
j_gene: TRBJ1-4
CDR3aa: ASSGQGVANEKLF

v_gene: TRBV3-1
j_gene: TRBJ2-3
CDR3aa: ASSQVNTDTQY

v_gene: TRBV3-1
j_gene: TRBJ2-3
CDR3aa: ASSVPGQGRDTQY

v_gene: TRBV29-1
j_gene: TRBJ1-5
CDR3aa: SVAWGQNQPQH

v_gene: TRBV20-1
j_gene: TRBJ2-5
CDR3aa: SARGSVMETQY

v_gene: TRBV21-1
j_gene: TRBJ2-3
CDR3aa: ASSKDELGTGGNTDTQY

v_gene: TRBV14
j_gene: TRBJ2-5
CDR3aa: ASCRASGETQY

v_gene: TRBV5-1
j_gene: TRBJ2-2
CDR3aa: ASSLDRGQTGELF

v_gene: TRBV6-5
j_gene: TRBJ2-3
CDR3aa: ASSNGADSAADTQY

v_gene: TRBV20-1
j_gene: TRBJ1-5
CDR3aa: SANRGALGNQPQH

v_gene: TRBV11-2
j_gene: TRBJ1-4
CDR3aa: ASRYSRGTENEKLF

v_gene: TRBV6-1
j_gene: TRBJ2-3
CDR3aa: ASSIRDWNTDTQY

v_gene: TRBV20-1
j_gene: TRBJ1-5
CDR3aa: SAIEALYSNQPQH

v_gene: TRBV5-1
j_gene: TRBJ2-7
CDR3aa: ASSLDFPSYEQY

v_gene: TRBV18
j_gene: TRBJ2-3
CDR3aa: ASSPLDLDTQY

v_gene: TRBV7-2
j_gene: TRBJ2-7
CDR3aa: ASSQAALAASYEQY

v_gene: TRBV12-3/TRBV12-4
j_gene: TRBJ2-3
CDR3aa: ASSFGLRGRGSTDTQY

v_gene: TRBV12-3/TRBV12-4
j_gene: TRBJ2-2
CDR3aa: ASTDFPRTGQTGELF

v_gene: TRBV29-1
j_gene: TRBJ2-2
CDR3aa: SVPGQGADTGELF

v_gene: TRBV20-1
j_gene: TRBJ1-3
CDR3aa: SAQDRITGNTIY

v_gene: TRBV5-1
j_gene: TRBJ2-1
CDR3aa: ASSKGTSGSGEQF

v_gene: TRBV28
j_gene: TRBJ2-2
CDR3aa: ASSFFSGGTSTGELF

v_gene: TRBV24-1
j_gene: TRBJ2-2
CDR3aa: ATSDATSGRTGELF

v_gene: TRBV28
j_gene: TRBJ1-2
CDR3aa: ASSGTGGALRGYT

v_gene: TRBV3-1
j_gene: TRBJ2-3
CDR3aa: ASSPYPDRSTDTQY

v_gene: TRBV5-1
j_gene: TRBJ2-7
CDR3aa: ASSSGTATYEQY

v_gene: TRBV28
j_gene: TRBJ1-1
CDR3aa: ASSFRKGLGTEAF

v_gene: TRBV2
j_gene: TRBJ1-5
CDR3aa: ASRTREGGGQPQH

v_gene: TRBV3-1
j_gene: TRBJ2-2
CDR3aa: ASSQGTRQTVNTGELF